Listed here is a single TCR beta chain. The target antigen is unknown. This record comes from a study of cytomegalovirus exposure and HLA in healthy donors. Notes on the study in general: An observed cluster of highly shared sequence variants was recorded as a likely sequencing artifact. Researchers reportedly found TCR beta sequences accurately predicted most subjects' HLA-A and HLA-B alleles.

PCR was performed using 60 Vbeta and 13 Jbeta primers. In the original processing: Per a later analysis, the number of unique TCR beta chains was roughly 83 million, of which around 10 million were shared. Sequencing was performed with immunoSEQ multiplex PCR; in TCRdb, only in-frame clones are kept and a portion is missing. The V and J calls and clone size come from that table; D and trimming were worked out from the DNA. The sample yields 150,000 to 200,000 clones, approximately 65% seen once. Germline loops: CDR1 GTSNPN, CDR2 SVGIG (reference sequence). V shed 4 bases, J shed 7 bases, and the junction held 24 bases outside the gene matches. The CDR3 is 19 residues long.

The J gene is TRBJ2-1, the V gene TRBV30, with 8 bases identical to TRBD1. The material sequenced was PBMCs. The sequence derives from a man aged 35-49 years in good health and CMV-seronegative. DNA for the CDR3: TGTGCCTGGAACGACCAGGGGGCACGGGGCGGCAGTGCTTATAATGAGCAGTTCTTC. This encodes CAWNDQGARGGSAYNEQFF. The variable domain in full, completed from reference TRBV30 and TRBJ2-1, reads SQTIHQWPATLVQPVGSPLSLECTVEGTSNPNLYWYRQAAGRGLQLLFYSVGIGQISSEVPQNLSASRPQDRQFILSSKKLLLSDSGFYLCAWNDQGARGGSAYNEQFFGPGTRLTVL.